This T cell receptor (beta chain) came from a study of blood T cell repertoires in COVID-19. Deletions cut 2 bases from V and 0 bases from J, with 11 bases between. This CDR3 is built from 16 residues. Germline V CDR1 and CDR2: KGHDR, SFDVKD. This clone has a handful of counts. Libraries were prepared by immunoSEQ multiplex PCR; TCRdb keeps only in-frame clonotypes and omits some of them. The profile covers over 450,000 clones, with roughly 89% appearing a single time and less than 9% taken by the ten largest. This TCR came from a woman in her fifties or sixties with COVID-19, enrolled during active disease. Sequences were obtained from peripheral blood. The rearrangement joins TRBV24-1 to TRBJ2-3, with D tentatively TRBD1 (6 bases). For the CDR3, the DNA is TGTGCCACCAGTGATTCGAACAGGGTTAGCACAGATACGCAGTATTTT. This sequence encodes CATSDSNRVSTDTQYF.